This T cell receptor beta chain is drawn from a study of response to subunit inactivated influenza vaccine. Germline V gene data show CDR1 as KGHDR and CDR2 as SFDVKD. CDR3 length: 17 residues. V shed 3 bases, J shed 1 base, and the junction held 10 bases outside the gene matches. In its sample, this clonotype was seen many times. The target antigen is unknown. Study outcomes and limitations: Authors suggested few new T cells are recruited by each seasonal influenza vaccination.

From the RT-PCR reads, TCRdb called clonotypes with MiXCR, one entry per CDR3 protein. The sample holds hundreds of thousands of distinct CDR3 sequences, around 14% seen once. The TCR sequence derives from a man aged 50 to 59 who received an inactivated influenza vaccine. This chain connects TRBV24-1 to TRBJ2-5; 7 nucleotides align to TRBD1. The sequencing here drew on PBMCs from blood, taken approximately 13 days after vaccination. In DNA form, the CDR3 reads TGTGCCACCAGTGATCCCCCGGGACAGAAGATCCAAGAGACCCAGTACTTC. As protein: CATSDPPGQKIQETQYF.